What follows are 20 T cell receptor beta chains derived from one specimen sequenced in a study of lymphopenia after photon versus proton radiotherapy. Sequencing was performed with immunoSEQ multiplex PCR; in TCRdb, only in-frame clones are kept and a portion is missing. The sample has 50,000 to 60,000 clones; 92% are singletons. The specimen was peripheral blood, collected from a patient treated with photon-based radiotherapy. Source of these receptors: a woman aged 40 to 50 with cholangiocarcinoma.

The CDR3 nucleotides are TGTGCCAGCAGCGCCGGATCCAGTATCTCTGGAAACACCATATATTTT. It specifies CASSAGSSISGNTIYF. The rearrangement links TRBV9 to TRBJ1-3, with D hard to call. CDR1 SGDLS and CDR2 YYNGEE come from the germline V gene. This CDR3 is 16 amino acids long. Trimming stripped 3 bases from V and 0 bases from J, with 13 bases between.

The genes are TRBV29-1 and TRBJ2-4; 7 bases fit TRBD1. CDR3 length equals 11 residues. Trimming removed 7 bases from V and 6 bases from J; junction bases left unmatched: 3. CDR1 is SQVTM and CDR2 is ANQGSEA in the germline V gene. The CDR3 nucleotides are TGCAGCGCTAGACAGGGAAACATTCAGTACTTC. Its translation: CSARQGNIQYF.

The CDR3 here is CASSQTSGAYEQYF. The CDR3 DNA sequence: TGTGCCAGCAGCCAGACTAGCGGCGCCTACGAGCAGTACTTC. The chain recombines TRBV7-9 with TRBJ2-7, with 9 bases matching TRBD2. The CDR3 runs to 14 residues. Per the germline V gene, CDR1 is SEHNR and CDR2 is FQNEAQ (reference sequence). V shed 5 bases, J shed 2 bases, and the junction held 4 bases outside the gene matches.

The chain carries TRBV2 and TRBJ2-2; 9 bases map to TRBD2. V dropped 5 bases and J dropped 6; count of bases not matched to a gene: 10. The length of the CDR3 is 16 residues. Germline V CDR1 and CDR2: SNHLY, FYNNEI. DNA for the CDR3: TGTGCCAGCAGTCCACGAGGCGGGGGGGCCGCCGGGGAGCTGTTTTTT. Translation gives CASSPRGGGAAGELFF.

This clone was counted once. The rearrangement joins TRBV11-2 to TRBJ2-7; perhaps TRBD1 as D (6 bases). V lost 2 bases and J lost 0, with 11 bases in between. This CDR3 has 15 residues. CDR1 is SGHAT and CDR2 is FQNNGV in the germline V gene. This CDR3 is CASSLMGASSYEQYF. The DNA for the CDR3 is TGTGCCAGCAGCTTAATGGGGGCGAGCTCCTACGAGCAGTACTTC.

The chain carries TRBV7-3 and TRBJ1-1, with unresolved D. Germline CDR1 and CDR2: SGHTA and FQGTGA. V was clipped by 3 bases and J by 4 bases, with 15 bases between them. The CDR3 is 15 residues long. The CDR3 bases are TGTGCCAGCAGCTTCTCGGACCGATCGAGCACTGAAGCTTTCTTT. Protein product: CASSFSDRSSTEAFF.

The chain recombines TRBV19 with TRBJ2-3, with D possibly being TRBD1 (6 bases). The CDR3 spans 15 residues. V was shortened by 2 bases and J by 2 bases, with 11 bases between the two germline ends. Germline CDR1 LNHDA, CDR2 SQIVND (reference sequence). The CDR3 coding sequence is TGTGCCAGTAGTATACTTAGGACAGACACAGATACGCAGTATTTT. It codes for CASSILRTDTDTQYF.

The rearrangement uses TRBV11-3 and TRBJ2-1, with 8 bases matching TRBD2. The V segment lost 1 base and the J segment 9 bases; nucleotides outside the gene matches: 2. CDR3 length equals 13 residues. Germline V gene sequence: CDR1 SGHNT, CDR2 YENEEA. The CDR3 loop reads CASSLGREGEQFF. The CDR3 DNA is TGTGCCAGCAGCTTAGGTCGGGAGGGTGAGCAGTTCTTC.

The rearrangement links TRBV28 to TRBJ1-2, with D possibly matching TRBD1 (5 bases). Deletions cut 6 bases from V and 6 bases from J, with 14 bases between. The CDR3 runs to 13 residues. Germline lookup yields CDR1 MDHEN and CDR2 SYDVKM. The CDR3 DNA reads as TGTGCCAGCAGCCTACGACAGTACCATGGCTACACCTTC. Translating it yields CASSLRQYHGYTF.

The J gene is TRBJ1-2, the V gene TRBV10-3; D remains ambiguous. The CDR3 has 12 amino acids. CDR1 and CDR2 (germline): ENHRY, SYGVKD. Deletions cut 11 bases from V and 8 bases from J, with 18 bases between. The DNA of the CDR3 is TGTGCCGCCCGGAGGGCCGAAGGAGGCTACACCTTC. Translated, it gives CAARRAEGGYTF.

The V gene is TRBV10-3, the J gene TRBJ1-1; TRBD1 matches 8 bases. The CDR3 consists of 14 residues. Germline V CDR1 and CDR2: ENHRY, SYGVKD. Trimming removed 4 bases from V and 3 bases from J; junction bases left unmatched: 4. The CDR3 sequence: CAISGTGQDTEAFF. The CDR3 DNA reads TGTGCCATCAGTGGGACAGGGCAAGACACTGAAGCTTTCTTT.

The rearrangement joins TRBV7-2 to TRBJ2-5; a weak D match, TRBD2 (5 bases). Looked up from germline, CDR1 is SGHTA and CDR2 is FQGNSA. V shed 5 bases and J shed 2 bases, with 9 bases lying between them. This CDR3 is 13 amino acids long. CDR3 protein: CASSPQRQETQYF. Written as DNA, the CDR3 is TGTGCCAGCAGCCCCCAGCGGCAAGAGACCCAGTACTTC.

CDR3 protein: CAISDSVHLRAGELFF. CDR3 sequence (DNA): TGTGCCATCAGTGATTCAGTACACCTTCGAGCCGGGGAGCTGTTTTTT. The chain carries TRBV10-3 and TRBJ2-2; no definite D call. The V and J ends lost 3 bases and 6 bases respectively, with 17 bases between them. The germline V gene has CDR1 ENHRY and CDR2 SYGVKD. The CDR3 sequence is 16 residues long.

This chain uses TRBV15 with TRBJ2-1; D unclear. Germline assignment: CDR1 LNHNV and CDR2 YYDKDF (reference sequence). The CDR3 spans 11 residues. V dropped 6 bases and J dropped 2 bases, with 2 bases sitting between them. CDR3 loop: CATRAYNEQFF. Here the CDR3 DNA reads TGTGCCACCAGAGCCTACAATGAGCAGTTCTTC.

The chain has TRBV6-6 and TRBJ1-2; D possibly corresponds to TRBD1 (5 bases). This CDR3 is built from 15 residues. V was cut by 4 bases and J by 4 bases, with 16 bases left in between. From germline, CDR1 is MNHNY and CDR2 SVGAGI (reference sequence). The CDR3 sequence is CASSSYSTAGYGYTF. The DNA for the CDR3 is TGTGCCAGCAGTTCTTACTCGACAGCGGGCTATGGCTACACCTTC.

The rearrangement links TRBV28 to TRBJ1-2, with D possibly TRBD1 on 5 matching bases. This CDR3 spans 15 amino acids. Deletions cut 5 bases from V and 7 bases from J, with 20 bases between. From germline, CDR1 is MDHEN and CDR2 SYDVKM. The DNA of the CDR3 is TGTGCCAGCAGTATATCGGGCCAGGGAGTGGGTGGCTACACCTTC. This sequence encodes CASSISGQGVGGYTF.

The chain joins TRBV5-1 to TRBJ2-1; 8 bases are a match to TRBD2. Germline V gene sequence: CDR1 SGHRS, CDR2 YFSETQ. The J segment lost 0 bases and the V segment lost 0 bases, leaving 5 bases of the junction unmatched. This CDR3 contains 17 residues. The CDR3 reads CASSLVAGGPSYNEQFF. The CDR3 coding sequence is TGCGCCAGCAGCTTGGTGGCGGGAGGTCCCTCCTACAATGAGCAGTTCTTC. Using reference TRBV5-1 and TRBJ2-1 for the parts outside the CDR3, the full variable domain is KAGVTQTPRYLIKTRGQQVTLSCSPISGHRSVSWYQQTPGQGLQFLFEYFSETQRNKGNFPGRFSGRQFSNSRSEMNVSTLELGDSALYLCASSLVAGGPSYNEQFFGPGTRLTVL.

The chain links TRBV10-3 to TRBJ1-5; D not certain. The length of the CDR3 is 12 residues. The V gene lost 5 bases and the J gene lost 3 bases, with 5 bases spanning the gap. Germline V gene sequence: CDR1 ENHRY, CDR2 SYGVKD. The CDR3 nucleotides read TGTGCCATCAGTCAAGACAATCAGCCCCAGCATTTT. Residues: CAISQDNQPQHF.

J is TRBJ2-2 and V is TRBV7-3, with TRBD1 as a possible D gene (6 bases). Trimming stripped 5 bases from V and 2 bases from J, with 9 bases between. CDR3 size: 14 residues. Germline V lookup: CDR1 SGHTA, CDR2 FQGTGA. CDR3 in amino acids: CASSPDSNTGELFF. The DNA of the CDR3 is TGTGCCAGCAGCCCGGACAGCAACACCGGGGAGCTGTTTTTT.

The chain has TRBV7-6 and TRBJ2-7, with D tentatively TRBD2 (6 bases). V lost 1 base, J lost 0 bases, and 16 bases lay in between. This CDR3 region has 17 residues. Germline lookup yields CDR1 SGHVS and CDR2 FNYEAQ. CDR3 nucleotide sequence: TGTGCCAGCAGCTTAGAGCGGGCGGGGTATCTCTCCTACGAGCAGTACTTC. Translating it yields CASSLERAGYLSYEQYF.